The present TCR beta chain was sequenced within a study of cytomegalovirus exposure and HLA in healthy donors. Study-wide results and limits: With DRB1 most and HLA-C fewest, TCR association rates differed between HLA loci in a later analysis.

Researchers ran the PCR with 60 Vbeta and 13 Jbeta primers. Data came from immunoSEQ multiplex PCR; TCRdb stores just in-frame clones and leaves some out. This table has about 200,000 clones, roughly 68% appearing once. With regard to this clone: Its specificity is not known.

The germline V gene has CDR1 MNHNS and CDR2 SASEGT. This CDR3 has 12 residues. Trimming took 4 bases from V and 3 from J; bases not matched to a gene: 0. When sampled, the donors appeared nominally healthy, though they likely had unrecorded immune exposures. The sample comprised PBMCs. The genes are TRBV6-1 and TRBJ2-7; 7 bases match TRBD1. This receptor was identified in a woman in her twenties or thirties in good health and CMV-seronegative. DNA for the CDR3: TGTGCCAGCAGTGGACAGGGCTACGAGCAGTACTTC. It translates to CASSGQGYEQYF.